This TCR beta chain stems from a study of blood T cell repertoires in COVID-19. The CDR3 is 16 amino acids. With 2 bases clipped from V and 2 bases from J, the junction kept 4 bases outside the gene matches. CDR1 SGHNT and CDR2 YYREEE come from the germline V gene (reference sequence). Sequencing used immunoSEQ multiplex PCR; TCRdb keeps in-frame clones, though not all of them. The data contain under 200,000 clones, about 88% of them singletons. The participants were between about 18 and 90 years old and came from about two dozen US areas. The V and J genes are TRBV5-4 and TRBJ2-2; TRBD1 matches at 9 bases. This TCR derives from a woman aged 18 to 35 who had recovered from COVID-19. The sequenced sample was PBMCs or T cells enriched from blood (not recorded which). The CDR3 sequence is CASSFRGQGNTGELFF. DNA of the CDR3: TGTGCCAGCAGCTTTAGGGGACAGGGTAACACCGGGGAGCTGTTTTTT.